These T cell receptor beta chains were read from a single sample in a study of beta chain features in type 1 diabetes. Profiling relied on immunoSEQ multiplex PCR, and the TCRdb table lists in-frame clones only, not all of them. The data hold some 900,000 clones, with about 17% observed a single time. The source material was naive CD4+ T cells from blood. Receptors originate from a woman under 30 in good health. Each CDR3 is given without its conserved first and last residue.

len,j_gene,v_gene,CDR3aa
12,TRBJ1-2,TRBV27,ASSFGGGTYGYT
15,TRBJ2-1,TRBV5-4,ASSLAISSDSYNEQF
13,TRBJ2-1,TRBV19,ASSIGLAVYNEQF
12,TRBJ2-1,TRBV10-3,AISATGLVNEQF
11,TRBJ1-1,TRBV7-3,ASSPRVNTEAF
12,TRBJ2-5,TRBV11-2,ASSLVTAQETQY
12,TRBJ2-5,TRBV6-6,ASSYSYRQETQY
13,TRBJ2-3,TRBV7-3,ASSLLAGSTDTQY
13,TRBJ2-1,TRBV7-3,ASSLTGVSYNEQF
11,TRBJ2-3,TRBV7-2,ASSFRGADTQY
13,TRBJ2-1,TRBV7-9,ASSSIAGAYNEQF
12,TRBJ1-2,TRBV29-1,SVPLGQGNYGYT
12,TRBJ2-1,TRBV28,ASGAGGTHNEQF
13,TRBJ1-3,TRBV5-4,ASSLNRGSGNTIY
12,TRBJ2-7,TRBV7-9,ASSSRQGADEQY
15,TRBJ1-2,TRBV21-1,ASSKEGEVSLNYGYT
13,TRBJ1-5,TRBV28,ASSSWTGGDQPQH
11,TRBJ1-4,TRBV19,ASMRMANEKLF
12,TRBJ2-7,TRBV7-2,ASSRTSGAYEQY
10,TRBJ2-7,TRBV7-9,ASGGTPYEQY
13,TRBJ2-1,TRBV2,ASSKPGQGPSEQF
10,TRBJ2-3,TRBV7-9,ASGASTDTQY
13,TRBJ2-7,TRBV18,ASSPAITVEYEQY
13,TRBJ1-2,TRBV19,ASSMVGRDYYGYT
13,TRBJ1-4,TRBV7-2,ASSLAGSLWEKLF
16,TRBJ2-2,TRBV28,ASSFLILAAQNTGELF
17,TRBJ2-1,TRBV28,ASSSRPLWTSGKYNEQF
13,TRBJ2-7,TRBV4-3,ASSQDYQGEYEQY
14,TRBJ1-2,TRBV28,ASSLFPTGINYGYT
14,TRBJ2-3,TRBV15,ATSRAPAASTDTQY
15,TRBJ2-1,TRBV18,ASSARNPGLAGVEQF
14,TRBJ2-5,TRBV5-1,ASSLAEGLAMETQY
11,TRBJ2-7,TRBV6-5,ASSSGISYEQY
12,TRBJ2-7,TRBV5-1,ASSFEPGVYEQY
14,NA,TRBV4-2,ASSQVLRGRTYEQY
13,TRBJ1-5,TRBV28,ASTKTAREGQPQH
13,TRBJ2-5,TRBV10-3,AISLNRGGQETQY
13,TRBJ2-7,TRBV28,ASSSIAGGPGEQY
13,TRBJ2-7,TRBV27,ASSFLASGAYEQY
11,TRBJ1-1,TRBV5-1,ASSMDSGTEAF
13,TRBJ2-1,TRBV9,ASSGGLAVVNEQF
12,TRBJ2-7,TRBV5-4,ASSETGNSYEQY
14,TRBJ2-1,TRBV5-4,ASSRAGSNNYNEQF
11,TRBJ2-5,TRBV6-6,ASRRTSQETQY
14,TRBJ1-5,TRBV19,ASSIVVRGKDQPQH
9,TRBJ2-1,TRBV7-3,ASSSGLKQF
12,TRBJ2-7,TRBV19,ASSIVERDYEQY
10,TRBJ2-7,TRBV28,ASNQSGHAPR
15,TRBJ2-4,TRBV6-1,ASSGGGGRPAQNIQY
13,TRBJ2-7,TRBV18,ASSLYRDGSYEQY
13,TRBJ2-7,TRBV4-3,ASSQDYLRGYEQY
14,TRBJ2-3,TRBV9,ASSVGPFTSTDTQY
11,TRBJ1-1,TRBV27,ASSAVWFTEAF